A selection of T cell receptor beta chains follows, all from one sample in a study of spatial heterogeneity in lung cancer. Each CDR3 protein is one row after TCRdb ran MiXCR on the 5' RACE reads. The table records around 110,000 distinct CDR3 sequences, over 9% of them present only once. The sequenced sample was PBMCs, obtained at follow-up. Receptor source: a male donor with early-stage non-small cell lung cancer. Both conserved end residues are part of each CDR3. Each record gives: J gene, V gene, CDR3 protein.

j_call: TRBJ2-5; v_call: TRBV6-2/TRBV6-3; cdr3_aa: CASSLTTGRVQETQYF
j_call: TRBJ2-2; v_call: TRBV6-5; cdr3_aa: CASSSTGGLRTGELFF
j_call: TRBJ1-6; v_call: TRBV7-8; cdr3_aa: CASRRDRANSPLHF
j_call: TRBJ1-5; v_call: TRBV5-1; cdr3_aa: CASSLEGASQPQHF
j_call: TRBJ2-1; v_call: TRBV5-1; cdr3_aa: CASSSGGGSNEQFF
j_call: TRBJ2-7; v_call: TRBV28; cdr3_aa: CASSSPGQSSSYEQYF
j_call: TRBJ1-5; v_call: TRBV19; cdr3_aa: CASTPRARSNQPQHF
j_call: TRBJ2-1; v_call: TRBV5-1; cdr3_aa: CASSLAVLAYNEQFF
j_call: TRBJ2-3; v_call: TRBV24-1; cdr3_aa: CATSAEVRTDTQYF
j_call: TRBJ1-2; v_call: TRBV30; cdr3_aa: CAWSVLLGYTF
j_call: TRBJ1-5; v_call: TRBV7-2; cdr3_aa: CASSTAGTVNQPQHF
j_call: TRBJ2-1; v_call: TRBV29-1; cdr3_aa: CSVFDPGQGGNEQFF
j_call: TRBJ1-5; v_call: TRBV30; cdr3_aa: CAWSGGQGHQPQHF
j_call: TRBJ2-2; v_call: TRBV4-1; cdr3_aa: CASSQKQLNTGELFF
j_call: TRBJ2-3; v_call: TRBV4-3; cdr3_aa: CASSQEGAGTPLSTDTQYF
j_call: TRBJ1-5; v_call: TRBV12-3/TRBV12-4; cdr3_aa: CASSSEHGIQPQHF
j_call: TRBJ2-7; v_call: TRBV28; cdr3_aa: CASRDHTSGEQYF
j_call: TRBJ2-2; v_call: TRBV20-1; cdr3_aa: CSASRQENTGELFF
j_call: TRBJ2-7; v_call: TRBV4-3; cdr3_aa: CASSQDLWSSYEQYF
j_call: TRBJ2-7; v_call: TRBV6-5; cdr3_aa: CASSRAPTGGGTYEQYF
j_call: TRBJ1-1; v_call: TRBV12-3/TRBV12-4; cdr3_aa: CASSSPGPSGAFF
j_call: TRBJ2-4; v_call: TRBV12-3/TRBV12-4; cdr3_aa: CASSQGFGDIQYF